The 19 T cell receptor beta chains given below trace back to one sample, sequenced in a study of blood T cell repertoires in COVID-19. Assay: immunoSEQ multiplex PCR; the TCRdb copy retains only in-frame clones and omits some. The sample holds about 250,000 clones, over 75% seen once. Sequenced input: PBMCs or T cells enriched from blood (not recorded which). The receptors were gathered from a woman aged 45 to 65 with acute COVID-19.

CDR3 DNA sequence: TGTGCCAGCAGCCAACCGACAGTGAACACTGAAGCTTTCTTT. Its translation is CASSQPTVNTEAFF. The genes are TRBV3-1 (or the pseudogene TRBV3-2) and TRBJ1-1; TRBD1 might be the D (5 bases). V lost 2 bases and J 0 bases, leaving 7 bases between the germline ends. The V gene's germline CDR1 is LGHDT and CDR2 YNNKEL (reference sequence). The CDR3 sequence is 14 residues long.

This chain uses TRBV11-2 with TRBJ2-1, with D perhaps matching TRBD2 (5 bases). Per the germline V gene, CDR1 is SGHAT and CDR2 is FQNNGV. The CDR3 consists of 15 residues. Trimming took 1 base from V and 10 from J, leaving 17 bases between them. Written as DNA, the CDR3 is TGTGCCAGCAGCTTAGCCGGCTTGCGCGGGCCAGAGCAGTTCTTC. Protein sequence: CASSLAGLRGPEQFF.

The chain combines TRBV25-1 with TRBJ2-1; 12 nucleotides align to TRBD2. The germline gives CDR1 MGHDK, CDR2 SYGVNS. This CDR3 contains 17 residues. V lost 3 bases, J lost 1 base, and 4 bases stayed unmatched. The CDR3 is CASSDRLAGVSYNEQFF. The CDR3 nucleotides read TGTGCCAGCAGTGACAGACTAGCGGGGGTTTCCTACAATGAGCAGTTCTTC.

V and J are TRBV11-2 and TRBJ1-1; 12 bases line up with TRBD1. CDR1 and CDR2 (germline): SGHAT, FQNNGV. CDR3 length: 18 amino acids. The J segment lost 5 bases and the V segment lost 4 bases, leaving 14 bases of the junction unmatched. CDR3 nucleotide sequence: TGTGCCAGCAGCTCATTCTCCGGGACAGGGGGCGAGAATACTGAAGCTTTCTTT. It translates to CASSSFSGTGGENTEAFF.

This clone was counted only a few times. The CDR3 bases are TGCGCCAGCAGCATCAACAGGGGATCTGAATCTGAAGCTTTCTTT. This translates into CASSINRGSESEAFF. The V call is TRBV5-1, the J call TRBJ1-1; TRBD1 agrees at 7 bases. Germline V gives CDR1 SGHRS, CDR2 YFSETQ. The junction had 12 bases not matched to a gene; V was cut back by 4 bases and J by 6 bases. The CDR3 totals 15 residues.

The V and J genes are TRBV25-1 and TRBJ2-1, with TRBD2 matching 8 bases. Per the germline V gene, CDR1 is MGHDK and CDR2 is SYGVNS. There are 16 residues in the CDR3. The ends lost 3 bases at V and 8 bases at J; junction bases unmatched: 12. CDR3 DNA: TGTGCCAGCAGTGATTTCGGGGGGGGTGCGTTCGATGAGCAGTTCTTC. This gives the protein CASSDFGGGAFDEQFF.

The chain carries TRBV7-9 and TRBJ1-1; 7 bases match TRBD1. The CDR3 covers 13 residues. Germline V gene lookup returns CDR1 SEHNR and CDR2 FQNEAQ (reference sequence). V dropped 3 bases and J dropped 3; count of bases not matched to a gene: 1. In nucleotides, the CDR3 is TGTGCCAGCAGCTTGGGGACAGACACTGAAGCTTTCTTT. Translation: CASSLGTDTEAFF.

The rearrangement joins TRBV10-3 to TRBJ1-2; D call uncertain. V was pared by 7 bases and J by 6 bases, with 9 bases between. The CDR3 is 11 amino acids. Germline V gene data show CDR1 as ENHRY and CDR2 as SYGVKD. The CDR3 nucleotides read TGTGCCATCACAAACAGAGATGGCTACACCTTC. It codes for CAITNRDGYTF.

The sample holds many counts of this clone. The DNA of the CDR3 is TGTGCCATCAGTGAAAGGCAGGGATCCTATGGCTACACCTTC. Encoded protein: CAISERQGSYGYTF. This chain joins TRBV10-3 and TRBJ1-2; tentatively, D is TRBD1 (5 bases). Per germline, CDR1 ENHRY and CDR2 SYGVKD. The ends were cut back, 3 bases at V and 4 bases at J, with 12 bases in the middle. The CDR3 contains 14 residues.

This chain uses TRBV6-5 with TRBJ1-1; no reliable D call. V lost 6 bases, J lost 3 bases, and 11 bases lay in between. CDR1 MNHEY and CDR2 SVGAGI come from the germline V gene. The CDR3 contains 13 residues. DNA for the CDR3: TGTGCCAGCAGCCCGCTCGGGGACACTGAAGCTTTCTTT. Its protein product is CASSPLGDTEAFF.

This rearrangement joins TRBV4-3 to TRBJ1-2; the match to TRBD1 covers 8 bases. The CDR3 is 16 amino acids. V was clipped by 0 bases and J by 3 bases; unmatched bases: 6. CDR1 is LGHNA, CDR2 YSLEER, per germline. CDR3 loop: CASSQDGTGADYGYTF. Written as DNA, the CDR3 is TGCGCCAGCAGCCAAGATGGGACAGGCGCGGACTATGGCTACACCTTC.

V is TRBV29-1 and J is TRBJ1-1; D gene uncertain. V was clipped by 4 bases and J by 0 bases, with 6 bases between them. Germline V lookup: CDR1 SQVTM, CDR2 ANQGSEA. The CDR3 loop spans 12 amino acids. CDR3: CSVALLNTEAFF. The CDR3 region has the DNA TGCAGCGTTGCCTTGTTGAACACTGAAGCTTTCTTT.

With respect to this clone: Within the sample, other DNA sequences also encode this same CDR3. The J gene is TRBJ1-4, the V gene TRBV18; D unresolved. The germline V and J ends were trimmed by 3 bases and 7 bases, with 9 bases remaining between them. Per germline, CDR1 KGHSH and CDR2 LQKENI. The CDR3 sequence is 13 residues long. CDR3 nucleotides: TGTGCCAGCTCACCGCGGGAGGGTGAAAAACTGTTTTTT. Protein sequence: CASSPREGEKLFF.

The rearrangement joins TRBV30 to TRBJ1-1; a possible D gene is TRBD1 (5 bases). The CDR3 loop spans 14 amino acids. V shed 2 bases and J shed 1 base, with 11 bases lying between them. Germline loops: CDR1 GTSNPN, CDR2 SVGIG (reference sequence). This CDR3 reads CAWSNGAANTEAFF. The CDR3 DNA follows: TGTGCCTGGAGTAATGGGGCAGCGAACACTGAAGCTTTCTTT. Combining the CDR3 with reference TRBV30 and TRBJ1-1 gives the whole variable domain SQTIHQWPATLVQPVGSPLSLECTVEGTSNPNLYWYRQAAGRGLQLLFYSVGIGQISSEVPQNLSASRPQDRQFILSSKKLLLSDSGFYLCAWSNGAANTEAFFGQGTRLTVV.

CDR3 bases: TGTGCCAGCAGCGCCGGTTCGAACACCGGGGAGCTGTTTTTT. This gives the protein CASSAGSNTGELFF. The chain employs TRBV7-3 and TRBJ2-2; D unclear. The V and J ends lost 5 bases and 0 bases respectively, with 7 bases between them. The V gene's germline CDR1 is SGHTA and CDR2 FQGTGA. The CDR3 length is 14 residues.

The chain combines TRBV27 with TRBJ1-5; D perhaps matches TRBD1 (6 bases). The CDR3 length is 14 residues. V lost 5 bases and J 7 bases, leaving 15 bases between the germline ends. Germline V gives CDR1 MNHEY, CDR2 SMNVEV (reference sequence). CDR3 DNA: TGTGCCAGCAGTCAACAGGGAGCGGGGCAGCCCCAGCATTTT. Its protein is CASSQQGAGQPQHF.

This clone has only a few counts. The V call is TRBV5-1, the J call TRBJ1-2; TRBD1 agrees at 7 bases. This CDR3 is 15 amino acids long. Germline CDR1 is SGHRS and CDR2 is YFSETQ. The J segment lost 7 bases and the V segment lost 3 bases, leaving 12 bases of the junction unmatched. The CDR3 bases are TGCGCCAGCAGCTCCGGACAGGAGAGGGGCTTTGGCTACACCTTC. Amino acid sequence: CASSSGQERGFGYTF.

The chain employs TRBV6-4 and TRBJ1-1; 7 nucleotides line up with TRBD1. The CDR3 runs 16 residues. Germline V CDR1 and CDR2: MRHNA, SNTAGT. J lost 4 bases, V lost 4 bases, and 12 bases had no gene match. CDR3 nucleotide sequence: TGTGCCAGCAGTGTTGGGGCAGGGGGAAGTAGCACTGAAGCTTTCTTT. Translation gives CASSVGAGGSSTEAFF.

The genes are TRBV3-1 (or the pseudogene TRBV3-2) and TRBJ2-5; the match to TRBD1 covers 11 bases. The CDR3 sequence is 16 residues long. The germline CDR1 and CDR2 sequences are LGHDT and YNNKEL (reference sequence). V dropped 2 bases and J dropped 5; count of bases not matched to a gene: 7. The CDR3 DNA sequence: TGTGCCAGCAGCCAACCTTGGACAGGGGGCGAGGAGACCCAGTACTTC. It yields the protein CASSQPWTGGEETQYF.